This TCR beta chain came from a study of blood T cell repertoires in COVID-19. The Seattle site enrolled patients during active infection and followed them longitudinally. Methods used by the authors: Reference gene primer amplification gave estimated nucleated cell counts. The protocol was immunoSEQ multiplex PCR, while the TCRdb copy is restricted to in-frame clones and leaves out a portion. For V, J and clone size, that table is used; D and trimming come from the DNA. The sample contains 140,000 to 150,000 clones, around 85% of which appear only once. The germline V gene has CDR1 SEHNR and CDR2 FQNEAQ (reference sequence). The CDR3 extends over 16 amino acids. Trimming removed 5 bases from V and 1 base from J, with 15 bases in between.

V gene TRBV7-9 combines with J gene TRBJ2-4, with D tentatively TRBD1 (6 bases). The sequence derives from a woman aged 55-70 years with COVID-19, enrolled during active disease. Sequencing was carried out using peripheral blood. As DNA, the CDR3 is TGTGCCAGCAGCGGGACACACGGGGATGCCAAAAACATTCAGTACTTC. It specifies CASSGTHGDAKNIQYF. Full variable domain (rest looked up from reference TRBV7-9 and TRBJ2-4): DTGVSQNPRHKITKRGQNVTFRCDPISEHNRLYWYRQTLGQGPEFLTYFQNEAQLEKSRLLSDRFSAERPKGSFSTLEIQRTEQGDSAMYLCASSGTHGDAKNIQYFGAGTRLSVL.